This note documents a single T cell receptor (beta chain) sequence. Its antigen is not identified. These data originate in a study of Ad26.COV2.S vaccination and SARS-CoV-2 variants. Whole-study findings and limits: Total T cell responses, in the TCR breadth and depth analyses, may have been underestimated.

The length of the CDR3 is 12 residues. The germline V gene has CDR1 SGHVS and CDR2 FNYEAQ. With 0 bases removed from V and 3 bases from J, the gap between germline ends came to 1 base. TCRdb's copy holds only in-frame clones and misses some; the assay was immunoSEQ multiplex PCR. The profile shows some 350,000 clones, about 92% of them singletons. The sample consisted of peripheral blood, taken after recovery from COVID-19. The rearrangement links TRBV7-6 to TRBJ2-3; no reliable D call. The sequence came from a human donor who had recovered from COVID-19. For the CDR3, the DNA is TGTGCCAGCAGCTTAGCGACAGATACGCAGTATTTT. This encodes CASSLATDTQYF.